The present TCR beta chain was sequenced within a study of radiotherapy plus CTLA-4 blockade in lung cancer. Across the study: Objective responses emerged in about 20% of patients, and 31% attained disease control. Study-level points and caveats: The study found tumor-derived TCR clones expanded in blood after radiotherapy plus ipilimumab.

Focal radiation plus CTLA-4 blockade with ipilimumab was administered to patients who had chemo-refractory metastatic non-small-cell lung cancer. Profiled with immunoSEQ multiplex PCR; TCRdb holds only in-frame clones, not every one. The sample yields around 100,000 clones, more than 65% seen once. Concerning this clone: No antigen is known for it.

After removal of 8 bases from V and 3 bases from J, the junction contained 13 bases not matched to a gene. This CDR3 has 15 amino acids. In germline, CDR1 is SGHVS, CDR2 FQNEAQ. The chain carries TRBV7-8 and TRBJ2-7, with 7 bases identical to TRBD1. Sequencing was performed on peripheral blood, taken from a patient treated with radiotherapy plus ipilimumab. This TCR derives from a human donor with non-small cell lung cancer that progressed on radiotherapy plus ipilimumab. Some clones in this sample may be carry-over from other donors' samples. The CDR3 bases are TGTGCCAGCGGCAATCCGGGGACAGATAACTACGAGCAGTACTTC. Its protein product is CASGNPGTDNYEQYF.